This entry lists 15 T cell receptor beta chains sequenced from one sample in a study of CD8 T cells in ankylosing spondylitis. MiXCR, run by TCRdb on the 5' RACE reads, gives a single entry per CDR3 protein. This table holds roughly 230,000 distinct CDR3 sequences, about a sixth found once. The sample comprised blood, either unsorted or a sorted T cell fraction (not recorded which). These receptor sequences come from a male donor with ankylosing spondylitis or in good health (not recorded which).

V and J are TRBV7-8 and TRBJ2-3, with 10 nucleotides matching TRBD2. Germline loops: CDR1 SGHVS, CDR2 FQNEAQ. CDR3 length: 17 amino acids. The V segment lost 2 bases and the J segment 2 bases; nucleotides outside the gene matches: 7. The CDR3 DNA follows: TGTGCCAGCAGCTTAATTCGGCTAGCGGGAGTCACAGATACGCAGTATTTT. Protein: CASSLIRLAGVTDTQYF. The full variable domain, in which reference TRBV7-8 and TRBJ2-3 provide the parts outside the CDR3, is GAGVSQSPRYKVAKRGQDVALRCDPISGHVSLFWYQQALGQGPEFLTYFQNEAQLDKSGLPSDRFFAERPEGSVSTLKIQRTQQEDSAVYLCASSLIRLAGVTDTQYFGPGTRLTVL.

In regard to this clonotype: At one boundary the junction diverges from the germline segment, which might be a read error. The genes are TRBV20-1 and TRBJ2-1; 9 bases are shared with TRBD1. This CDR3 comprises 17 residues. CDR1 is DFQATT, CDR2 SNEGSKA, per germline (reference sequence). The CDR3 bases are TGCTGTGCTAGAGATCCGGGACAGGGAGTGTGGATCGATGAGCAGTTCTTC. Its protein is CCARDPGQGVWIDEQFF.

The genes are TRBV9 and TRBJ2-5; D not resolved. Trimming removed 0 bases from V and 1 base from J, with 10 bases in between. Germline loops: CDR1 SGDLS, CDR2 YYNGEE. The CDR3 is made up of 15 amino acids. The CDR3 nucleotides are TGTGCCAGCAGCGTAGGAGGCCTTCTCCAAGAGACCCAGTACTTC. It yields the protein CASSVGGLLQETQYF.

This clonotype has only a few counts. The chain is built from TRBV6-5 and TRBJ2-1; D remains ambiguous. V shed 2 bases and J shed 7 bases, with 9 bases lying between them. This CDR3 has 13 amino acids. Germline assignment: CDR1 MNHEY and CDR2 SVGAGI. The CDR3 bases are TGTGCCAGCAGTTACGGCAGGTGGAATGAGCAGTTCTTC. It specifies CASSYGRWNEQFF.

The chain uses TRBV6-5 and TRBJ2-7; D call uncertain. This CDR3 region has 13 residues. The germline V and J ends were trimmed by 3 bases and 7 bases, with 13 bases remaining between them. CDR1 and CDR2 (germline): MNHEY, SVGAGI. The CDR3 DNA reads TGTGCCAGCAGTTATGGGCGATCCGGGGAGCAGTACTTC. Its protein product is CASSYGRSGEQYF.

In nucleotides, the CDR3 is TGTGCCAGCAGTTTAGGGGAGGGTGGCGAGCAGTACTTC. The encoded protein is CASSLGEGGEQYF. The rearrangement joins TRBV12-3 or TRBV12-4 to TRBJ2-7, with 7 bases that match TRBD2. Trimming removed 1 base from V and 6 bases from J; junction bases left unmatched: 3. This CDR3 spans 13 amino acids.

The sample holds a few counts of this clonotype. The chain couples TRBV4-2 to TRBJ1-2; D might be TRBD1 (6 bases). The CDR3 consists of 14 residues. Trimming shortened V by 0 bases and J by 4 bases, and 9 bases separated the two germline ends. CDR1 and CDR2 (germline): LGHNA, YNFKEQ. The CDR3 DNA follows: TGTGCCAGCAGCCAAGAGACAGGAGTCTATGGCTACACCTTC. Residues: CASSQETGVYGYTF.

A few counts support this clonotype. The J gene is TRBJ1-1, the V gene TRBV6-6; D remains unclear. Germline V gene sequence: CDR1 MNHNY, CDR2 SVGAGI (reference sequence). The V gene lost 7 bases and the J gene lost 6 bases, with 9 bases spanning the gap. The CDR3 contains 11 residues. CDR3 sequence (DNA): TGTGCCAGCACCTACGGGTCTGAAGCTTTCTTT. It encodes CASTYGSEAFF.

The chain links TRBV5-1 to TRBJ2-7, with 9 bases aligning to TRBD1. Germline CDR1 and CDR2: SGHRS and YFSETQ. CDR3 length: 14 residues. V shed 3 bases and J 3 bases; nucleotides not matched to a gene: 4. CDR3 coding DNA: TGCGCCAGCAGCTACGACAGGGGGAGCTACGAGCAGTACTTC. Encoded protein: CASSYDRGSYEQYF.

The rearrangement joins TRBV2 to TRBJ1-1; no clear D. This CDR3 region has 14 residues. The germline CDR1 and CDR2 sequences are SNHLY and FYNNEI. V dropped 1 base and J dropped 1 base, with 7 bases sitting between them. The CDR3 sequence: CASSEGNRNTEAFF. The CDR3 DNA reads as TGTGCCAGCAGTGAAGGGAACAGGAACACTGAAGCTTTCTTT.

The chain employs TRBV27 and TRBJ2-6; D is possibly TRBD1 (5 bases). The CDR3 has 16 residues. Germline CDR1 MNHEY, CDR2 SMNVEV (reference sequence). The ends were cut back, 2 bases at V and 0 bases at J, with 8 bases in the middle. The CDR3 sequence: CASSLAGNSGANVLTF. The CDR3, as DNA: TGTGCCAGCAGTTTAGCAGGGAACTCTGGGGCCAACGTCCTGACTTTC.

This clonotype has more than one count but fewer than ten. The V gene is TRBV6-6, the J gene TRBJ2-6; D is possibly TRBD1 (6 bases). The CDR3 runs to 13 residues. CDR1 and CDR2 (germline): MNHNY, SVGAGI (reference sequence). V gave up 7 bases and J gave up 11 bases, with 15 bases separating them. CDR3 DNA: TGTGCCAGCATCGGCCGGGACAAGGACGTCCTGACTTTC. Translation: CASIGRDKDVLTF.

This rearrangement joins TRBV4-1 to TRBJ2-7; 8 positions match TRBD1. This CDR3 contains 15 residues. Per the germline V gene, CDR1 is MGHRA and CDR2 is YSYEKL. Trimming cost V 4 bases and J 2 bases; bases outside gene matches: 7. The CDR3 region has the DNA TGCGCCAGCAGCCGCTCTGGACAGGGCGCCTACGAGCAGTACTTC. This gives the protein CASSRSGQGAYEQYF.

This clonotype appeared many times. V gene TRBV12-3 or TRBV12-4 combines with J gene TRBJ2-1, with 10 bases aligning to TRBD2. The CDR3 covers 13 residues. V dropped 6 bases and J dropped 9; count of bases not matched to a gene: 5. The CDR3 reads CASRDSGRSEQFF. In nucleotides, the CDR3 is TGTGCCAGCAGAGATAGCGGGAGGAGTGAGCAGTTCTTC.

This clonotype was detected ten times or more. This chain uses TRBV4-1 with TRBJ2-5; 8 positions match TRBD2. Trimming at V came to 0 bases and at J to 1 base, leaving 1 base not matched to a gene. Germline assignment: CDR1 MGHRA and CDR2 YSYEKL. The CDR3 sequence is 15 residues long. The CDR3 bases are TGCGCCAGCAGCCAAGATAGCGGGGTCCAAGAGACCCAGTACTTC. Translated: CASSQDSGVQETQYF.